This T cell receptor delta chain was identified during a study of gamma-delta T cells after stem cell transplantation. Worth noting for this clone: TCRdb has a much larger clone's protein, which differs at residue 13 from the translation of this DNA, likely because of a read error; what is shown is the protein translated from the DNA.

TCRdb redid clone calling on the RT-PCR reads using CATT. In the table there are approximately 3,000 delta-chain clones, 5% of which are singletons. Looked up from germline, CDR1 is GEAIGNYY and CDR2 is EKD. This CDR3 has 19 amino acids. The sequenced sample was gamma-delta T cells. The chain recombines TRDV2 with TRDJ3; 8 positions match TRDD3. The clonotype originates from a human donor. It is not recorded whose cells these are; they may come from a transplant donor. The CDR3 sequence is CACDVTGGRSSWGTRQMFF. The CDR3 DNA is TGTGCCTGTGACGTAACTGGGGGTCGGAGCTCCTGGGGCACCCGACAGATGTTTTTC.